The clone carrying this TCR beta chain has more than one count but fewer than ten. This record belongs to a study of shared clonotypes between healthy human individuals. Study-level information: CD4 naive and memory got three plates each, CD8 naive two, CD8 memory one.

This CDR3 comprises 15 residues. Trimming pared 5 bases from V and 7 bases from J, leaving 18 bases between. Per germline, CDR1 SEHNR and CDR2 FQNEAQ (reference sequence). Sequenced by immunoSEQ multiplex PCR; TCRdb stores in-frame clones only, minus some. The sample lists about 1.1 million clones; around 78% were seen once. The clonotype originates from a man aged 18 to 29 in good health. Some clones in this sample may be carry-over from other donors' samples. This chain links TRBV7-9 with TRBJ1-5, with TRBD1 as a possible D gene (6 bases). Sequences were obtained from memory CD4+ T cells from PBMCs. Subset reported: CD45RA-negative fraction. DNA for the CDR3: TGTGCCAGCAGCCAAACAGGGAAAAACGGACAGCCCCAGCATTTT. It is translated as CASSQTGKNGQPQHF.